These 14 T cell receptor beta chains were sequenced from one sample in a study of PD-1 blockade in classical Hodgkin lymphoma. Specified time point: cycle 4 day 1 (C4D1), after 5 to 7 weeks of nivolumab. Every patient was affected by relapse after autologous stem cell transplantation, while exposure to brentuximab vedotin was not uniform. Thawed PBMCs underwent magnetic negative selection to obtain purified CD8+ T cells. TCRdb keeps only in-frame clones here, not all; method: immunoSEQ multiplex PCR. The sample gives 15,000 to 20,000 clones, about 88% of which show up once; about 5% is in the top ten. Sequences were derived from CD8+ T cells from blood, sampled before the fourth cycle of nivolumab. The receptor source for this set is a human donor with classical Hodgkin lymphoma.

The genes are TRBV29-1 and TRBJ1-2, with 11 bases fitting TRBD1. CDR1 and CDR2 (germline): SQVTM, ANQGSEA. Trimming cost V 1 base and J 3 bases; bases outside gene matches: 10. The CDR3 is made up of 17 amino acids. CDR3 loop: CSVEVLLRDRGDYGYTF. CDR3 coding DNA: TGCAGCGTTGAAGTTCTCCTCCGGGACAGGGGGGACTATGGCTACACCTTC.

This sequence joins TRBV7-2 and TRBJ1-1; TRBD1 aligns across 7 bases. The CDR3 spans 15 residues. CDR1 is SGHTA, CDR2 FQGNSA, per germline. V lost 2 bases and J lost 5; bases outside the gene matches: 8. CDR3 in amino acids: CASSLWAGGRTEAFF. CDR3 DNA sequence: TGTGCCAGCAGCTTATGGGCAGGGGGGAGGACTGAAGCTTTCTTT.

V and J are TRBV7-9 and TRBJ2-5; D remains unclear. The CDR3 is 11 amino acids. Germline CDR1 SEHNR, CDR2 FQNEAQ (reference sequence). Trimming removed 5 bases at V and 5 bases at J, with 6 bases between. CDR3 nucleotide sequence: TGTGCCAGCAGCAGACTGGAGACCCAGTACTTC. Residues: CASSRLETQYF.

The chain recombines TRBV9 with TRBJ2-3; no definite D call. Germline V gene sequence: CDR1 SGDLS, CDR2 YYNGEE. Trimming pared 0 bases from V and 5 bases from J, leaving 4 bases between. This CDR3 is 12 amino acids long. CDR3 loop: CASSVGEDTQYF. The CDR3 DNA reads as TGTGCCAGCAGCGTAGGAGAAGATACGCAGTATTTT.

The chain combines TRBV30 with TRBJ1-5; D unclear. The CDR3 runs 14 residues. The V gene's germline CDR1 is GTSNPN and CDR2 SVGIG (reference sequence). V lost 8 bases, J lost 2 bases, and 16 bases lay in between. Written as DNA, the CDR3 is TGTGCCCTGGAGGTGGACGGCGGCAATCAGCCCCAGCATTTT. Translation: CALEVDGGNQPQHF.

V gene TRBV30 combines with J gene TRBJ2-1; a possible D gene is TRBD2 (6 bases). Germline V CDR1 and CDR2: GTSNPN, SVGIG (reference sequence). The V and J ends lost 5 bases and 8 bases respectively, with 13 bases between them. The CDR3 length is 12 residues. The CDR3 here is CAWQGLGDEQFF. In DNA, the CDR3 is TGTGCCTGGCAGGGACTTGGCGATGAGCAGTTCTTC.

This clone was recorded a few times. The chain joins TRBV6-5 to TRBJ1-2, with TRBD1 matching 8 bases. CDR1 is MNHEY, CDR2 SVGAGI, per germline. With V trimmed by 6 bases and J by 6 bases, 9 bases remained unmatched. The CDR3 contains 14 residues. This CDR3 is CASRHPLRGHGYTF. The DNA for the CDR3 is TGTGCCAGCAGGCATCCTCTCAGGGGGCATGGCTACACCTTC.

The chain couples TRBV11-2 to TRBJ1-4, with 8 bases lining up with TRBD1. Per the germline V gene, CDR1 is SGHAT and CDR2 is FQNNGV. With 6 bases clipped from V and 4 bases from J, the junction kept 7 bases outside the gene matches. CDR3 size: 15 residues. The chain's CDR3 is CASSQGAAFNEKLFF. Here the CDR3 DNA reads TGTGCCAGCAGTCAGGGGGCCGCCTTTAATGAAAAACTGTTTTTT.

This clone was seen only once. The chain carries TRBV5-4 and TRBJ1-2, with 7 bases that match TRBD1. Trimming took 9 bases from V and 2 from J; bases not matched to a gene: 13. The CDR3 length is 15 residues. CDR1 SGHNT and CDR2 YYREEE come from the germline V gene (reference sequence). As DNA, the CDR3 is TGTGCCATCAAGGGACAGCGGGGTTCCAACTATGGCTACACCTTC. Translating gives CAIKGQRGSNYGYTF.

The CDR3 spells CASSSRTYNEQFF. The CDR3 bases are TGTGCCAGCAGCAGCCGGACTTACAATGAGCAGTTCTTC. V is TRBV9 and J is TRBJ2-1; D is perhaps TRBD2 (5 bases). This CDR3 contains 13 residues. The V end lost 4 bases, the J end lost 4 bases, and 9 bases lay between the germline ends. CDR1 and CDR2 from the germline V gene are SGDLS and YYNGEE.

The chain carries TRBV14 and TRBJ2-1; the D gene is possibly TRBD2 (6 bases). V was pared by 1 base and J by 8 bases, with 18 bases between. CDR1 and CDR2 (germline): SGHDN, FVKESK. CDR3 size: 16 residues. CDR3 coding DNA: TGTGCCAGCAGCCAAGGAGGGACTCCCGGGTTCGATGAGCAGTTCTTC. Protein sequence: CASSQGGTPGFDEQFF.

The J gene is TRBJ2-7, the V gene TRBV27; 9 bases line up with TRBD2. Germline CDR1 is MNHEY and CDR2 is SMNVEV (reference sequence). Unmatched junction bases numbered 9, after V lost 6 bases and J lost 3 bases. The CDR3 runs to 15 residues. The CDR3 is CASSFVSGSGYEQYF. The CDR3, as DNA: TGTGCCAGCAGCTTTGTTAGCGGGAGTGGCTACGAGCAGTACTTC.

The chain links TRBV7-9 to TRBJ2-7; 7 bases agree with TRBD1. The CDR3 runs 15 residues. Germline values: CDR1 SEHNR, CDR2 FQNEAQ (reference sequence). V lost 2 bases and J lost 6; bases outside the gene matches: 10. The CDR3 bases are TGTGCCAGCAGCTTATTCCGACAGGGAAGTGGCGAGCAGTACTTC. Amino acid sequence: CASSLFRQGSGEQYF.

This sequence joins TRBV29-1 and TRBJ1-4; TRBD1 might be the D (5 bases). Per the germline V gene, CDR1 is SQVTM and CDR2 is ANQGSEA. The V end was cut by 6 bases, the J end by 10 bases, with 12 bases between. The CDR3 is 11 residues long. CDR3 amino acids: CSVAGRRKLFF. The CDR3 nucleotides are TGCAGCGTGGCGGGACGGCGAAAACTGTTTTTT.